Shown below are 23 T cell receptor beta chains from a single sample sequenced in a study of cytomegalovirus exposure and HLA in healthy donors. Primers: 60 Vbeta forward and 13 Jbeta reverse. The repertoire was sequenced with immunoSEQ multiplex PCR; TCRdb's copy has only in-frame clones and lacks some. The sample has some 91,000 clones; roughly 86% are singletons. Sequenced sample: PBMCs. All receptors come from a man aged 30-40 years in good health and CMV-seropositive.

This chain connects TRBV7-9 to TRBJ1-1; the D gene is possibly TRBD1 (5 bases). Germline V CDR1 and CDR2: SEHNR, FQNEAQ (reference sequence). The CDR3 loop spans 14 amino acids. The CDR3 sequence is CTVGAGNENTEAFF. The CDR3 bases are TGTACAGTAGGGGCAGGGAACGAGAACACTGAAGCTTTCTTT.

The V gene is TRBV5-1, the J gene TRBJ2-7; no reliable D call. V was shortened by 7 bases and J by 3 bases, with 17 bases between the two germline ends. CDR3 size: 14 residues. Germline loops: CDR1 SGHRS, CDR2 YFSETQ. The CDR3 reads CASREAGRNYEQYF. The CDR3 coding sequence is TGCGCCAGCCGAGAGGCTGGAAGGAACTACGAGCAGTACTTC.

The chain couples TRBV27 to TRBJ2-1; no clear D gene. The CDR3 is 12 residues long. Trimming stripped 7 bases from V and 6 bases from J, with 10 bases between. CDR1 MNHEY and CDR2 SMNVEV come from the germline V gene (reference sequence). CDR3 sequence reads: CASKTIINEQFF. The CDR3 DNA sequence: TGTGCCAGCAAGACAATTATCAATGAGCAGTTCTTC.

The chain carries TRBV30 and TRBJ1-1, with D uncertain. This CDR3 spans 13 amino acids. V was cut by 0 bases and J by 2 bases, with 7 bases left in between. The germline V gene has CDR1 GTSNPN and CDR2 SVGIG (reference sequence). The CDR3 region is CAWSVSTNTEAFF. In nucleotides, the CDR3 is TGTGCCTGGAGTGTATCGACAAACACTGAAGCTTTCTTT.

CDR3 bases: TGTGCCAGCAGCCGCGGACTAGCGGGGTACGAGCAGTACTTC. It specifies CASSRGLAGYEQYF. This sequence joins TRBV11-2 and TRBJ2-7; TRBD2 aligns across 12 bases. Germline CDR1 is SGHAT and CDR2 is FQNNGV. Trimming at V came to 5 bases and at J to 4 bases, leaving 3 bases not matched to a gene. The CDR3 runs 14 residues.

V usage is TRBV30 and J usage is TRBJ1-5; the D gene is possibly TRBD1 (6 bases). The CDR3 has 13 residues. V lost 2 bases and J 5 bases, leaving 10 bases between the germline ends. CDR1 and CDR2 from the germline V gene are GTSNPN and SVGIG (reference sequence). CDR3 residues: CAWSPAGDQPQHF. The DNA of the CDR3 is TGTGCCTGGAGTCCGGCAGGGGATCAGCCCCAGCATTTT.

V gene TRBV10-3 combines with J gene TRBJ2-3, with D maybe TRBD2 (5 bases). This CDR3 has 14 residues. Germline V gives CDR1 ENHRY, CDR2 SYGVKD. Between the trimmed V and J ends, which lost 8 bases and 2 bases, there was a span of 14 bases. CDR3 sequence reads: CAIGDEGHTDTQYF. The CDR3 DNA sequence: TGTGCCATCGGCGATGAGGGCCACACAGATACGCAGTATTTT.

The V and J genes are TRBV30 and TRBJ2-6, with D tentatively TRBD1 (6 bases). Germline V gene lookup returns CDR1 GTSNPN and CDR2 SVGIG (reference sequence). The V end lost 0 bases, the J end lost 0 bases, and 15 bases lay between the germline ends. The CDR3 extends over 18 amino acids. This chain's CDR3 is CAWSVVWGRLSGANVLTF. The CDR3 DNA reads TGTGCCTGGAGTGTAGTTTGGGGGCGGCTCTCTGGGGCCAACGTCCTGACTTTC. Variable domain in full (rest from reference TRBV30 and TRBJ2-6): SQTIHQWPATLVQPVGSPLSLECTVEGTSNPNLYWYRQAAGRGLQLLFYSVGIGQISSEVPQNLSASRPQDRQFILSSKKLLLSDSGFYLCAWSVVWGRLSGANVLTFGAGSRLTVL.

The V call is TRBV27, the J call TRBJ2-2, with TRBD2 matching over 14 bases. Germline assignment: CDR1 MNHEY and CDR2 SMNVEV (reference sequence). The V and J ends lost 4 bases and 7 bases, in that order; junction bases with no gene match: 8. The CDR3 contains 17 residues. Here the CDR3 reads CASSWLTSGRAGGELFF. The DNA for the CDR3 is TGTGCCAGCAGTTGGCTGACTAGCGGGAGGGCCGGCGGGGAGCTGTTTTTT.

In this sample, this clone turned up once. The V call is TRBV27, the J call TRBJ2-2, with a weak D call TRBD2 (6 bases). This CDR3 contains 14 residues. Trimming removed 7 bases from V and 4 bases from J, with 13 bases in between. Germline V gene data show CDR1 as MNHEY and CDR2 as SMNVEV (reference sequence). CDR3 sequence (DNA): TGTGCCAGCAAGCGGGTTGCGAGCACCGGGGAGCTGTTTTTT. It is translated as CASKRVASTGELFF.

The chain links TRBV27 to TRBJ2-1; D is undetermined. This CDR3 spans 16 amino acids. From germline, CDR1 is MNHEY and CDR2 SMNVEV (reference sequence). Trimming pared 5 bases from V and 0 bases from J, leaving 14 bases between. The CDR3 bases are TGTGCCAGCAGTCCGCATCAGTGGAGCTCCTACAATGAGCAGTTCTTC. Translated, it gives CASSPHQWSSYNEQFF.

The rearrangement joins TRBV27 to TRBJ1-2, with a possible D match to TRBD1 (5 bases). Trimming pared 2 bases from V and 6 bases from J, leaving 10 bases between. The CDR3 covers 13 residues. The germline V gene encodes CDR1 MNHEY and CDR2 SMNVEV (reference sequence). The CDR3 coding sequence is TGTGCCAGCAGTTTAATGCAGGGAAATGGCTACACCTTC. This codes for CASSLMQGNGYTF.

V gene TRBV2 combines with J gene TRBJ2-7; 8 nucleotides align to TRBD1. This CDR3 is built from 12 residues. Germline V gene data show CDR1 as SNHLY and CDR2 as FYNNEI. J lost 2 bases, V lost 6 bases, and 0 bases had no gene match. The CDR3 region has the DNA TGTGCCAGCAGACAGGGGGCCTACGAGCAGTACTTC. Translating gives CASRQGAYEQYF.

This chain links TRBV18 with TRBJ2-2; D call uncertain. V was clipped by 3 bases and J by 5 bases, with 16 bases between them. The CDR3 has 16 amino acids. CDR1 is KGHSH and CDR2 is LQKENI in the germline V gene. This chain's CDR3 is CASSPNSRKATGELFF. The CDR3 nucleotides are TGTGCCAGCTCACCGAACTCCCGAAAAGCAACCGGGGAGCTGTTTTTT.

The chain links TRBV18 to TRBJ2-2, with 8 nucleotides matching TRBD1. The CDR3 spans 16 residues. From germline, CDR1 is KGHSH and CDR2 LQKENI. V trimming: 1 base; J trimming: 3 bases; junction bases outside the gene matches: 4. CDR3 sequence: CASSPLQGADTGELFF. Written as DNA, the CDR3 is TGTGCCAGCTCACCACTCCAGGGGGCGGACACCGGGGAGCTGTTTTTT.

This rearrangement joins TRBV7-9 to TRBJ2-3, with 8 bases that match TRBD2. CDR3 length: 13 amino acids. Germline CDR1 reads SEHNR; CDR2 reads FQNEAQ (reference sequence). The trim removed 4 bases at V and 4 bases at J, leaving 1 base unmatched. CDR3 DNA sequence: TGTGCCAGCAGCTCAGCGGGAGCAGATACGCAGTATTTT. This codes for CASSSAGADTQYF.

This clone was picked up one time. The CDR3 protein is CASSLGDRATEAFF. In nucleotides, the CDR3 is TGTGCCAGCAGCTTAGGGGACAGGGCCACTGAAGCTTTCTTT. The rearrangement uses TRBV7-2 and TRBJ1-1; 9 positions agree with TRBD1. Germline V CDR1 and CDR2: SGHTA, FQGNSA. This CDR3 region has 14 residues. The V segment lost 1 base and the J segment 4 bases; nucleotides outside the gene matches: 1. Based on the CDR3 plus reference TRBV7-2 and TRBJ1-1, the full variable domain is GAGVSQSPSNKVTEKGKDVELRCDPISGHTALYWYRQSLGQGLEFLIYFQGNSAPDKSGLPSDRFSAERTGGSVSTLTIQRTQQEDSAVYLCASSLGDRATEAFFGQGTRLTVV.

The V and J genes are TRBV30 and TRBJ2-1; D is possibly TRBD2 (5 bases). Germline CDR1 and CDR2: GTSNPN and SVGIG (reference sequence). V was pared by 0 bases and J by 6 bases, with 6 bases between. There are 12 residues in the CDR3. CDR3 residues: CAWSVTSNEQFF. CDR3 DNA: TGTGCCTGGAGTGTTACTAGCAATGAGCAGTTCTTC.

The chain uses TRBV19 and TRBJ2-1; 7 bases line up with TRBD1. Germline V gives CDR1 LNHDA, CDR2 SQIVND (reference sequence). J lost 7 bases, V lost 1 base, and 4 bases had no gene match. The CDR3 extends over 14 amino acids. The CDR3 loop reads CASSIVGGGNEQFF. CDR3 DNA: TGTGCCAGTAGTATAGTAGGGGGCGGGAATGAGCAGTTCTTC.

V usage is TRBV30 and J usage is TRBJ1-4; possible D gene TRBD1, 6 bases. The germline gives CDR1 GTSNPN, CDR2 SVGIG (reference sequence). The V and J ends lost 2 bases and 5 bases respectively, with 12 bases between them. The CDR3 is 14 amino acids. CDR3 DNA: TGTGCCTGGAGTCCAACGGACAGAAATGAAAAACTGTTTTTT. Its translation is CAWSPTDRNEKLFF.

The chain uses TRBV28 and TRBJ2-7, with 7 bases lining up with TRBD1. The CDR3 consists of 13 residues. Germline CDR1 and CDR2: MDHEN and SYDVKM. J lost 3 bases, V lost 4 bases, and 3 bases had no gene match. In DNA, the CDR3 is TGTGCCAGCAGTTGGGGGACAGTCTACGAGCAGTACTTC. Amino acids: CASSWGTVYEQYF.

The V and J genes are TRBV30 and TRBJ1-1, with a weak D call TRBD1 (5 bases). Germline V gene lookup returns CDR1 GTSNPN and CDR2 SVGIG (reference sequence). This CDR3 spans 14 amino acids. V was clipped by 0 bases and J by 5 bases, with 13 bases between them. Here the CDR3 reads CAWSVSVRGTEAFF. The CDR3 nucleotides read TGTGCCTGGAGTGTTTCGGTCCGGGGGACTGAAGCTTTCTTT.

This clone was observed once. The rearrangement links TRBV4-1 to TRBJ1-2, with TRBD1 identical over 8 bases. Looked up from germline, CDR1 is MGHRA and CDR2 is YSYEKL. This CDR3 is built from 16 residues. Losses at the gene ends were 2 bases for V and 2 bases for J; bases not matched to a gene: 7. Here the CDR3 reads CASSQQTGQANYGYTF. DNA of the CDR3: TGCGCCAGCAGCCAACAAACGGGACAGGCGAACTATGGCTACACCTTC.